These 23 T cell receptor beta chains share one sample of origin, sequenced in a study of blood T cell repertoires in COVID-19. Clones were sequenced by immunoSEQ multiplex PCR, and TCRdb holds only the in-frame ones, with some missing. The data contain 150,000 to 200,000 clones, around 89% of them singletons. The sequenced sample consisted of PBMCs or T cells enriched from blood (not recorded which). These receptors all stem from a woman between 50 and 59 years old who had recovered from COVID-19.

CDR3 region: CASSKAGRGPDGYTF. CDR3 nucleotides: TGTGCCAGCAGCAAAGCGGGAAGGGGGCCGGATGGCTACACCTTC. This chain uses TRBV21-1 with TRBJ1-2; whether TRBD1, the table's D call, matches the DNA was not checked. TRBV21-1 corresponds to a pseudogene. This CDR3 spans 15 amino acids.

This clone was detected once. The chain is built from TRBV7-2 and TRBJ2-7, with 8 bases aligning to TRBD1. V dropped 5 bases and J dropped 5; count of bases not matched to a gene: 8. This CDR3 comprises 14 residues. CDR1 is SGHTA, CDR2 FQGNSA, per germline. This chain's CDR3 is CASSTWTGINEQYF. For the CDR3, the DNA is TGTGCCAGCAGCACCTGGACAGGGATCAACGAGCAGTACTTC.

The J gene is TRBJ2-3, the V gene TRBV2; D gene ambiguous. V dropped 10 bases and J dropped 6 bases, with 17 bases sitting between them. This CDR3 contains 13 residues. Germline loops: CDR1 SNHLY, CDR2 FYNNEI. CDR3 region: CATGRDFSDTQYF. The CDR3 region has the DNA TGTGCCACCGGCCGAGACTTCTCGGATACGCAGTATTTT.

This chain uses TRBV7-6 with TRBJ2-2; maybe TRBD2 (7 bases). Germline lookup yields CDR1 SGHVS and CDR2 FNYEAQ. The CDR3 contains 16 residues. V dropped 8 bases and J dropped 0 bases, with 16 bases sitting between them. The CDR3 nucleotides are TGTGCCAGCGCCCGTCCGGGGGGCGCGAACACCGGGGAGCTGTTTTTT. Translation gives CASARPGGANTGELFF.

In its sample, this clone was seen once. CDR3 sequence (DNA): TGTGCCAGCAGTGGGGCCCTAGAGCAGTTCTTC. This sequence encodes CASSGALEQFF. The chain has TRBV6-1 and TRBJ2-1; D unclear. CDR3 length: 11 amino acids. V lost 4 bases and J 10 bases, leaving 8 bases between the germline ends. CDR1 and CDR2 from the germline V gene are MNHNS and SASEGT.

This clone appeared once. V gene TRBV4-3 combines with J gene TRBJ2-3, with D hard to call. This CDR3 has 15 residues. The germline gives CDR1 LGHNA, CDR2 YSLEER. V lost 1 base and J 1 base, leaving 9 bases between the germline ends. CDR3 in amino acids: CASSQGSMGTDTQYF. The CDR3, as DNA: TGCGCCAGCAGCCAAGGTAGCATGGGCACAGATACGCAGTATTTT.

V gene TRBV7-2 combines with J gene TRBJ1-1; no definite D call. CDR3 length: 15 amino acids. The germline V gene has CDR1 SGHTA and CDR2 FQGNSA. V lost 0 bases and J lost 1, with 9 bases in between. The CDR3 region is CASSLAPGSNTEAFF. The CDR3 DNA is TGTGCCAGCAGCTTAGCGCCCGGGTCGAACACTGAAGCTTTCTTT.

V gene TRBV19 combines with J gene TRBJ1-3; 7 bases match TRBD1. V lost 7 bases to trimming and J lost 2 bases; unmatched junction nucleotides: 5. The CDR3 loop spans 14 amino acids. Germline-derived CDR1 and CDR2 are LNHDA and SQIVND (reference sequence). CDR3 bases: TGTGCCAGTAAGACAGGGACGGCTGGAAACACCATATATTTT. Translation: CASKTGTAGNTIYF.

This clone was recorded once. The genes are TRBV19 and TRBJ2-1; perhaps TRBD2 as D (5 bases). The germline V and J ends were trimmed by 6 bases and 14 bases, with 14 bases remaining between them. This CDR3 is 11 amino acids long. The germline gives CDR1 LNHDA, CDR2 SQIVND (reference sequence). CDR3 loop: CASSPGSWKFF. The CDR3 nucleotides read TGTGCCAGTAGCCCGGGATCCTGGAAGTTCTTC. The variable domain in full, with the rest retrieved from reference TRBV19 and TRBJ2-1, is DGGITQSPKYLFRKEGQNVTLSCEQNLNHDAMYWYRQDPGQGLRLIYYSQIVNDFQKGDIAEGYSVSREKKESFPLTVTSAQKNPTAFYLCASSPGSWKFFGPGTRLTVL.

V usage is TRBV5-6 and J usage is TRBJ2-7, with D perhaps matching TRBD1 (6 bases). The germline V gene has CDR1 SGHDT and CDR2 YYEEEE. Deletions cut 3 bases from V and 0 bases from J, with 13 bases between. This CDR3 is built from 15 residues. The CDR3: CASSWGDRISYEQYF. CDR3 nucleotides: TGTGCCAGCAGCTGGGGAGACAGGATCTCCTACGAGCAGTACTTC.

The rearrangement links TRBV19 to TRBJ1-5, with no clear D. The germline V gene has CDR1 LNHDA and CDR2 SQIVND (reference sequence). Trimming stripped 5 bases from V and 1 base from J, with 12 bases between. This CDR3 is 15 amino acids long. The CDR3 reads CASSWAGRSNQPQHF. The DNA of the CDR3 is TGTGCCAGTAGTTGGGCAGGCCGAAGCAATCAGCCCCAGCATTTT.

V and J are TRBV7-9 and TRBJ1-1; D possibly corresponds to TRBD1 (6 bases). The CDR3 totals 15 residues. CDR1 is SEHNR, CDR2 FQNEAQ, per germline (reference sequence). V lost 5 bases to trimming and J lost 3 bases, with 16 bases between them. CDR3 DNA sequence: TGTGCCAGCAGCCCGGGGGGGCCGGGGGACACTGAAGCTTTCTTT. Its protein product is CASSPGGPGDTEAFF.

The chain employs TRBV7-2 and TRBJ1-3; D gene ambiguous. Germline V gives CDR1 SGHTA, CDR2 FQGNSA. The CDR3 length is 13 residues. The ends were cut back, 1 base at V and 8 bases at J, with 9 bases in the middle. The CDR3 region has the DNA TGTGCCAGCAGCTTAGGAATCGGTGACACCATATATTTT. Its translation: CASSLGIGDTIYF.

This clone occurred once. The genes are TRBV7-8 and TRBJ1-5; perhaps TRBD1 as D (5 bases). The CDR3 is made up of 16 amino acids. The germline V gene encodes CDR1 SGHVS and CDR2 FQNEAQ. V was clipped by 2 bases and J by 0 bases, with 11 bases between them. The CDR3 here is CASSLLPTASNQPQHF. The CDR3 coding sequence is TGTGCCAGCAGCTTACTCCCGACAGCTAGCAATCAGCCCCAGCATTTT.

This chain uses TRBV19 with TRBJ1-1, with 7 bases that match TRBD1. The germline gives CDR1 LNHDA, CDR2 SQIVND (reference sequence). With V trimmed by 7 bases and J by 1 base, 6 bases remained unmatched. The CDR3 is 14 residues long. The DNA for the CDR3 is TGTGCCAGTACTACGACAGGGACGAACACTGAAGCTTTCTTT. This codes for CASTTTGTNTEAFF.

The chain is built from TRBV27 and TRBJ1-1, with 10 bases identical to TRBD1. Looked up from germline, CDR1 is MNHEY and CDR2 is SMNVEV (reference sequence). With V trimmed by 2 bases and J by 0 bases, 3 bases remained unmatched. The CDR3 totals 16 residues. Written as DNA, the CDR3 is TGTGCCAGCAGTTTAACGACAGGGGGCATGAACACTGAAGCTTTCTTT. It yields the protein CASSLTTGGMNTEAFF.

This clone turned up a few times. The chain employs TRBV21-1 and TRBJ2-7; TRBD1, the table's D call, was not compared with the DNA. TRBV21-1 is a recognized pseudogene. This CDR3 spans 13 amino acids. CDR3 residues: CASSFRTGGEQYF. CDR3 nucleotides: TGTGCCAGCAGCTTTCGGACAGGGGGCGAGCAGTACTTC.

The chain has TRBV7-2 and TRBJ2-7; D perhaps matches TRBD1 (8 bases). Per the germline V gene, CDR1 is SGHTA and CDR2 is FQGNSA. V shed 4 bases and J shed 1 base, with 17 bases lying between them. The CDR3 runs 16 residues. For the CDR3, the DNA is TGTGCCAGCAGCTCCGACAGGGGAGGGGCGTCCTACGAGCAGTACTTC. The encoded protein is CASSSDRGGASYEQYF. The full variable domain, completed using reference TRBV7-2 and TRBJ2-7, is GAGVSQSPSNKVTEKGKDVELRCDPISGHTALYWYRQSLGQGLEFLIYFQGNSAPDKSGLPSDRFSAERTGGSVSTLTIQRTQQEDSAVYLCASSSDRGGASYEQYFGPGTRLTVT.

The chain has TRBV4-1 and TRBJ1-1, with D hard to call. The germline V gene encodes CDR1 MGHRA and CDR2 YSYEKL. The CDR3 runs to 14 residues. The V end was cut by 4 bases, the J end by 1 base, with 10 bases between. CDR3 DNA: TGCGCCAGCAGCCCTGAGCGGCAGAACACTGAAGCTTTCTTT. Its translation: CASSPERQNTEAFF.

This rearrangement joins TRBV2 to TRBJ1-2, with 10 bases fitting TRBD1. The J segment lost 8 bases and the V segment lost 8 bases, leaving 8 bases of the junction unmatched. From germline, CDR1 is SNHLY and CDR2 FYNNEI. The CDR3 is made up of 13 amino acids. CDR3 coding DNA: TGTGCCAGCGCGGAGACAGGGGGCGGCGGCTACACCTTC. It encodes CASAETGGGGYTF.

As for this clone: The junction departs from the called germline gene at one end, perhaps through a read error. The same CDR3 also results from other DNA sequences found in this sample. This chain joins TRBV15 and TRBJ2-3, with D tentatively TRBD2 (6 bases). Germline values: CDR1 LNHNV, CDR2 YYDKDF (reference sequence). This CDR3 has 15 amino acids. CDR3 bases: TGTGCCACCAGTAGAGATCCGCTACTAGCCGATACGCAGTATTTT. The encoded protein is CATSRDPLLADTQYF.

J is TRBJ2-1 and V is TRBV5-1; 8 positions agree with TRBD2. Germline CDR1 is SGHRS and CDR2 is YFSETQ. CDR3 length: 16 amino acids. Trimming removed 0 bases from V and 7 bases from J; junction bases left unmatched: 9. This chain's CDR3 is CASSLAGRGGRNEQFF. As DNA, the CDR3 is TGCGCCAGCAGCTTGGCCGGACGGGGGGGCCGGAATGAGCAGTTCTTC.

The rearrangement uses TRBV15 and TRBJ1-1, with 8 bases identical to TRBD1. The length of the CDR3 is 15 residues. Trimming at V came to 1 base and at J to 3 bases, leaving 4 bases not matched to a gene. Looked up from germline, CDR1 is LNHNV and CDR2 is YYDKDF (reference sequence). The CDR3 DNA reads TGTGCCACCAGCAGAGGGACAGGGCAATACACTGAAGCTTTCTTT. This translates into CATSRGTGQYTEAFF.